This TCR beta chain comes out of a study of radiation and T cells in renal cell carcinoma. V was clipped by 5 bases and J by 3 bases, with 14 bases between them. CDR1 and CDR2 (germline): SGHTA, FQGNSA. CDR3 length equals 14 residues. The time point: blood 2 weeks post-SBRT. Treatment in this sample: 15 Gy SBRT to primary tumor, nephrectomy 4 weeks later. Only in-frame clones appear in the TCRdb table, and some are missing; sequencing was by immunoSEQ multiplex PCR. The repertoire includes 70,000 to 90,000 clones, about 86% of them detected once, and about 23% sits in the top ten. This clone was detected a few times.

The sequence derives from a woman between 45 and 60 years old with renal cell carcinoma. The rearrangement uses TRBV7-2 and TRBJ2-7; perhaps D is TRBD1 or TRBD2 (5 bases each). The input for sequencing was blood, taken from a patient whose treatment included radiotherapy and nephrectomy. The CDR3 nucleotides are TGTGCCAGCAGCCCCAGACAGCGGCGCTACGAGCAGTACTTC. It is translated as CASSPRQRRYEQYF.